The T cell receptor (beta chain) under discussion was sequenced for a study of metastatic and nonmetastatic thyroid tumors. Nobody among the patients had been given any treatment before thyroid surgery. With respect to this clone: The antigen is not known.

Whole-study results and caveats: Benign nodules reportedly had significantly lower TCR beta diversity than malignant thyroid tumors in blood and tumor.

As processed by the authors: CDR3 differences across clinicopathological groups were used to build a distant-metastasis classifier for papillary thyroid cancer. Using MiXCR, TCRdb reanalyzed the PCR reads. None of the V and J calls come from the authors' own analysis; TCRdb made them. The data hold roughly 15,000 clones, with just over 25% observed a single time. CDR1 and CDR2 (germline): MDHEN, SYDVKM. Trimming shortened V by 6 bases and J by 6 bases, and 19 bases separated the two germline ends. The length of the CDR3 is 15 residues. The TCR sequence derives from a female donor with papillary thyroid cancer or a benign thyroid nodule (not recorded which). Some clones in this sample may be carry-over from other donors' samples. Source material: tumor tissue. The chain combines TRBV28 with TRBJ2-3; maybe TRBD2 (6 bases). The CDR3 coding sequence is TGTGCCAGCAGCCCCCATTCAGGGAGGCCCGATACGCAGTATTTT. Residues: CASSPHSGRPDTQYF.